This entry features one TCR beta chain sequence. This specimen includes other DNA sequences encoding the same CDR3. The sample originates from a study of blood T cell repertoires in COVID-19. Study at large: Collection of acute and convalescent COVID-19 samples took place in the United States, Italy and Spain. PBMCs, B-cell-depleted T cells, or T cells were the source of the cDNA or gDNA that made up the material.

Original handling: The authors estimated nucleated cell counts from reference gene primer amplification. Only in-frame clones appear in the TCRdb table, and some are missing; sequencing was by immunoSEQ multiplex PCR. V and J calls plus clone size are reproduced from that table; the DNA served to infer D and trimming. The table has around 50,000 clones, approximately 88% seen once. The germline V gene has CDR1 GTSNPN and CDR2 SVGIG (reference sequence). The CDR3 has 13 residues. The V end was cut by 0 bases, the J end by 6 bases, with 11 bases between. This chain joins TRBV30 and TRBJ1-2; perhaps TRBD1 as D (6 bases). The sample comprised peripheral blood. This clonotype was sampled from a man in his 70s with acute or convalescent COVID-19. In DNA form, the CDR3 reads TGTGCCTGGAGTGTGGGCAGGGGTGATGGCTACACCTTC. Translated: CAWSVGRGDGYTF.